Below are 23 T cell receptor beta chains sequenced from a single sample in a study of Graves' ophthalmopathy and Graves' hyperthyroidism. CDR3 regions of TCR beta were amplified from RNA transcripts. Second-round multiplex PCR came after a first-round RT-PCR that employed HTBI primers. One entry per CDR3 protein results from TCRdb running MiXCR on the multiplex PCR reads. The sample includes almost 400,000 distinct CDR3 sequences, around 19% seen only once; the top ten take roughly 1.4%. The sequencing sample was made of peripheral blood. All receptors derive from a woman aged 18-29 years with Graves' ophthalmopathy.

This clonotype was detected many times. The genes are TRBV6-2 or TRBV6-3 and TRBJ2-2; 16 bases match TRBD2. There are 18 residues in the CDR3. Germline assignment: CDR1 MNHEY and CDR2 SVGEGT. J gave up 4 bases and V 0 bases, and 2 bases lay outside the gene matches. For the CDR3, the DNA is TGTGCCAGCAGTTACTCCGGGACTAGCGGGGGGGCCACCGGGGAGCTGTTTTTT. Amino acid sequence: CASSYSGTSGGATGELFF.

This clonotype has ten or more counts. One end of the junction does not line up with germline, which may come from a read error. V and J are TRBV6-1 and TRBJ2-4; unclear D gene. Germline CDR1 reads MNHNS; CDR2 reads SASEGT. This CDR3 contains 12 residues. The CDR3 is CASSQATGIQYF. The CDR3 bases are TGTGCCAGCAGTCAAGCAACCGGCATTCAGTACTTC.

This clonotype was seen ten or more times. The rearrangement joins TRBV11-2 to TRBJ1-1; 7 bases agree with TRBD1. This CDR3 region has 14 residues. Trimming at V came to 7 bases and at J to 0 bases, leaving 5 bases not matched to a gene. From germline, CDR1 is SGHAT and CDR2 FQNNGV. DNA of the CDR3: TGTGCCAGCACCCAGGACAGGATGAACACTGAAGCTTTCTTT. Translating it yields CASTQDRMNTEAFF.

This sequence joins TRBV7-2 and TRBJ2-7, with a weak D call TRBD1 (5 bases). V lost 8 bases and J 5 bases, leaving 22 bases between the germline ends. In germline, CDR1 is SGHTA, CDR2 FQGNSA. This CDR3 is 15 amino acids long. The CDR3 DNA follows: TGTGCCAGCTCCCAAGGGGTTCAGGGCAGCCACGAGCAGTACTTC. Encoded protein: CASSQGVQGSHEQYF.

The sample holds many counts of this clonotype. The chain carries TRBV20-1 and TRBJ1-5; the match to TRBD1 covers 10 bases. With 1 base clipped from V and 4 bases from J, the junction kept 1 base outside the gene matches. There are 14 residues in the CDR3. In germline, CDR1 is DFQATT, CDR2 SNEGSKA (reference sequence). This CDR3 reads CSARGGQGNQPQHF. CDR3 in DNA: TGCAGTGCTAGAGGGGGACAGGGGAATCAGCCCCAGCATTTT.

This clonotype was found many times. This chain uses TRBV6-2 or TRBV6-3 with TRBJ2-4, with D perhaps TRBD1 (5 bases). The germline V and J ends were trimmed by 8 bases and 8 bases, with 19 bases remaining between them. Germline V gives CDR1 MNHEY, CDR2 SVGEGT. CDR3 length equals 14 residues. The CDR3 loop reads CASDLGPNRHIQYF. CDR3 nucleotide sequence: TGTGCCAGCGATCTCGGGCCGAACAGGCACATTCAGTACTTC.

This clonotype was seen more than once but under ten times. V usage is TRBV6-1 and J usage is TRBJ1-1, with unresolved D. This CDR3 spans 14 amino acids. Germline loops: CDR1 MNHNS, CDR2 SASEGT. Deletions cut 3 bases from V and 4 bases from J, with 12 bases between. CDR3 sequence: CASSESRLVTEAFF. In DNA form, the CDR3 reads TGTGCCAGCAGTGAGTCCAGACTCGTCACTGAAGCTTTCTTT.

This chain connects TRBV7-8 to TRBJ1-1; the D gene is possibly TRBD1 (5 bases). The CDR3 sequence is 14 residues long. Germline V gene lookup returns CDR1 SGHVS and CDR2 FQNEAQ. Trimming removed 8 bases from V and 6 bases from J, with 19 bases in between. DNA for the CDR3: TGTGCCAGCGGCATTGGGGGTGTCGGGGCTGAAGCTTTCTTT. It encodes CASGIGGVGAEAFF.

In regard to this clonotype: A much larger clone differs by one base, so this may be a read error. The gene calls are TRBV5-1 and TRBJ1-1; TRBD1 aligns across 7 bases. Germline V gene data show CDR1 as SGHRS and CDR2 as YFSETQ. The CDR3 spans 15 residues. The CDR3 DNA reads TGCGCCAGCAGCCCGATCGACAGGGACGACACTGGAGCTTTCTTT. This gives the protein CASSPIDRDDTGAFF.

This clonotype occurred a few times. The V and J genes are TRBV29-1 and TRBJ2-7, with TRBD1 as a possible D gene (5 bases). The CDR3 spans 11 residues. CDR1 and CDR2 (germline): SQVTM, ANQGSEA. Trimming pared 6 bases from V and 6 bases from J, leaving 12 bases between. CDR3 nucleotides: TGCAGCGTCGGGCTTGGGGCCGAGCAGTACTTC. Its protein is CSVGLGAEQYF.

The table lists this clonotype with a few counts. The CDR3 is CASSFTRGSYEQYF. The CDR3, as DNA: TGTGCCAGCAGTTTCACCAGGGGGTCCTACGAGCAGTACTTC. The gene calls are TRBV12-3 or TRBV12-4 and TRBJ2-7, with TRBD1 identical over 7 bases. Unmatched junction bases numbered 3, after V lost 3 bases and J lost 1 base. CDR3 length: 14 amino acids.

There are many counts of this clonotype. The chain recombines TRBV30 with TRBJ1-2; 7 bases fit TRBD1. The CDR3 extends over 13 amino acids. The V and J ends lost 5 bases and 3 bases, in that order; junction bases with no gene match: 6. The germline V gene encodes CDR1 GTSNPN and CDR2 SVGIG (reference sequence). CDR3 sequence (DNA): TGTGCCTGGGCCCAGGGACAGTACTATGGCTACACCTTC. This sequence encodes CAWAQGQYYGYTF.

This clonotype was found many times. The rearrangement links TRBV19 to TRBJ1-1; D is unresolved. The germline V gene encodes CDR1 LNHDA and CDR2 SQIVND (reference sequence). The CDR3 spans 14 residues. V was shortened by 6 bases and J by 2 bases, with 13 bases between the two germline ends. As DNA, the CDR3 is TGTGCCAGTAGGTCTTTCACCACCAACACTGAAGCTTTCTTT. It translates to CASRSFTTNTEAFF.

V is TRBV28 and J is TRBJ2-7; possible D gene TRBD1, 6 bases. The CDR3 sequence is 15 residues long. Germline V lookup: CDR1 MDHEN, CDR2 SYDVKM. Trimming stripped 6 bases from V and 3 bases from J, with 18 bases between. The DNA of the CDR3 is TGTGCCAGCAGGCTCGCTCCGGCAGGGGACTACGAGCAGTACTTC. It translates to CASRLAPAGDYEQYF.

This clonotype was observed at least ten times. The chain has TRBV7-9 and TRBJ2-5; 11 nucleotides match TRBD2. Germline assignment: CDR1 SEHNR and CDR2 FQNEAQ (reference sequence). This CDR3 spans 17 amino acids. Trimming took 0 bases from V and 3 from J; bases not matched to a gene: 6. The CDR3 here is CASSLARTSGYEETQYF. The CDR3 bases are TGTGCCAGCAGCTTAGCGCGGACTAGCGGGTATGAAGAGACCCAGTACTTC.

There are a few counts of this clonotype. The chain has TRBV29-1 and TRBJ1-1; 11 nucleotides align to TRBD1. The CDR3 totals 14 residues. Germline lookup yields CDR1 SQVTM and CDR2 ANQGSEA. The J segment lost 4 bases and the V segment lost 5 bases, leaving 6 bases of the junction unmatched. The CDR3 sequence is CSVSRTGGITEAFF. In DNA form, the CDR3 reads TGCAGCGTTTCTAGGACAGGGGGCATCACTGAAGCTTTCTTT. Based on the CDR3 plus reference TRBV29-1 and TRBJ1-1, the full variable domain is SAVISQKPSRDICQRGTSLTIQCQVDSQVTMMFWYRQQPGQSLTLIATANQGSEATYESGFVIDKFPISRPNLTFSTLTVSNMSPEDSSIYLCSVSRTGGITEAFFGQGTRLTVV.

The J gene is TRBJ1-6, the V gene TRBV7-9; tentative D call: TRBD1 (6 bases). V was shortened by 2 bases and J by 6 bases, with 11 bases between the two germline ends. This CDR3 contains 15 residues. Germline loops: CDR1 SEHNR, CDR2 FQNEAQ (reference sequence). The CDR3 sequence: CASSLQGYGNSPLHF. The CDR3 bases are TGTGCCAGCAGCTTACAGGGGTACGGTAATTCACCCCTCCACTTT. The variable domain in full, with the rest retrieved from reference TRBV7-9 and TRBJ1-6, is DTGVSQNPRHKITKRGQNVTFRCDPISEHNRLYWYRQTLGQGPEFLTYFQNEAQLEKSRLLSDRFSAERPKGSFSTLEIQRTEQGDSAMYLCASSLQGYGNSPLHFGNGTRLTVT.

This clonotype was picked up many times. The chain carries TRBV10-2 and TRBJ1-1; no definite D call. The V gene's germline CDR1 is WSHSY and CDR2 SAAADI. V shed 2 bases and J shed 3 bases, with 7 bases lying between them. The CDR3 runs to 13 residues. DNA for the CDR3: TGCGCCAGCAGTGAGCCTCCTTACACTGAAGCTTTCTTT. This codes for CASSEPPYTEAFF.

The chain combines TRBV6-1 with TRBJ2-7; no clear D gene. The germline gives CDR1 MNHNS, CDR2 SASEGT. The CDR3 spans 15 residues. V was trimmed by 4 bases and J by 0 bases, leaving 13 bases between them. The CDR3 loop reads CASSVETGSSYEQYF. CDR3 nucleotides: TGTGCCAGCAGTGTAGAGACGGGTAGCTCCTACGAGCAGTACTTC.

This clonotype was picked up many times. In nucleotides, the CDR3 is TGTGCCAGCAGTTTAGCGGGGGGCCAGTACGAGCAGTACTTC. Its translation: CASSLAGGQYEQYF. The chain uses TRBV28 and TRBJ2-7; 8 nucleotides line up with TRBD2. V gave up 2 bases and J gave up 4 bases; unmatched junction bases: 4. CDR3 length: 14 residues. Germline V CDR1 and CDR2: MDHEN, SYDVKM.

This clonotype was detected ten times or more. The DNA of the CDR3 is TGTGCCACTAGCACAGGGGAACATTTT. Amino acids: CATSTGEHF. V is TRBV24-1 and J is TRBJ1-5; 7 bases are shared with TRBD1. V gave up 10 bases and J gave up 16 bases; unmatched junction bases: 6. The CDR3 is 9 amino acids. Germline CDR1 and CDR2: KGHDR and SFDVKD.

This clonotype was seen at least ten times. The chain recombines TRBV20-1 with TRBJ2-3; D remains unclear. Germline values: CDR1 DFQATT, CDR2 SNEGSKA (reference sequence). CDR3 length: 13 amino acids. V lost 0 bases and J 3 bases, leaving 7 bases between the germline ends. The CDR3 DNA sequence: TGCAGTGCTAGAGATGCTCGGACAGATACGCAGTATTTT. Its translation: CSARDARTDTQYF.

This clonotype was counted many times. This rearrangement joins TRBV30 to TRBJ2-7; D is possibly TRBD2 (6 bases). This CDR3 region has 14 residues. From germline, CDR1 is GTSNPN and CDR2 SVGIG (reference sequence). V dropped 0 bases and J dropped 2 bases, with 11 bases sitting between them. The CDR3 is CAWSVWGLTYEQYF. In nucleotides, the CDR3 is TGTGCCTGGAGTGTCTGGGGACTGACCTACGAGCAGTACTTC. The entire variable domain, with the rest obtained from reference TRBV30 and TRBJ2-7, is as follows: SQTIHQWPATLVQPVGSPLSLECTVEGTSNPNLYWYRQAAGRGLQLLFYSVGIGQISSEVPQNLSASRPQDRQFILSSKKLLLSDSGFYLCAWSVWGLTYEQYFGPGTRLTVT.